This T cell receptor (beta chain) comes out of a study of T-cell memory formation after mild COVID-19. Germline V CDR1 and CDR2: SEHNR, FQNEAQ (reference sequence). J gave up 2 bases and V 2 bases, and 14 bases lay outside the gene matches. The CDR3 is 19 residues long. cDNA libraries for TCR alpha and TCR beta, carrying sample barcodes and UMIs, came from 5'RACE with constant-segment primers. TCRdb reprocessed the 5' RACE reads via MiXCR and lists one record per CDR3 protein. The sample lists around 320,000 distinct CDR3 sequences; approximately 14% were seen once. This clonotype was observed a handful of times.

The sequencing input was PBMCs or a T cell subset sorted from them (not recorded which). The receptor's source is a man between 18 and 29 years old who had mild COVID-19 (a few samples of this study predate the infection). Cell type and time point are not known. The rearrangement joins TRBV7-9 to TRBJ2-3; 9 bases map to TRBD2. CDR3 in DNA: TGTGCCAGCAGCTTAATAGGCCCGGGACTAGCTGACAACACAGATACGCAGTATTTT. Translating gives CASSLIGPGLADNTDTQYF.